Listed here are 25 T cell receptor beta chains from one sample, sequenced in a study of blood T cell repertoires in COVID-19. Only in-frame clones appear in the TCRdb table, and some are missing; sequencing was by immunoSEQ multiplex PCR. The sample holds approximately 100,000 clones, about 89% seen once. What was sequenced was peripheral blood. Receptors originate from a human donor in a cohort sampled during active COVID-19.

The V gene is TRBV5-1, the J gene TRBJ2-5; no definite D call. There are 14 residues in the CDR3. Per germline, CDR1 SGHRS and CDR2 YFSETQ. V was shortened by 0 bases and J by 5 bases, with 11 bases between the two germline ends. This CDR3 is CASSLVASRETQYF. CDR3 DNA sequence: TGCGCCAGCAGCTTGGTGGCTAGTCGGGAGACCCAGTACTTC.

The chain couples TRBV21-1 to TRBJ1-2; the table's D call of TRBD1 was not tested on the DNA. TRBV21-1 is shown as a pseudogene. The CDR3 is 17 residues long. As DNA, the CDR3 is TGTGCCAGCAGCACCCTGGCGGAGGCAGGGGATGACTATGGCTACACCTTC. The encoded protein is CASSTLAEAGDDYGYTF.

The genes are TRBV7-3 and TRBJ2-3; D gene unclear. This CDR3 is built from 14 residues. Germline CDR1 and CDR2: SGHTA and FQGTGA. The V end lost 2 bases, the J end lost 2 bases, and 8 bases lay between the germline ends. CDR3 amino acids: CASSLWANTDTQYF. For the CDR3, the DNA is TGTGCCAGCAGCTTATGGGCAAACACAGATACGCAGTATTTT.

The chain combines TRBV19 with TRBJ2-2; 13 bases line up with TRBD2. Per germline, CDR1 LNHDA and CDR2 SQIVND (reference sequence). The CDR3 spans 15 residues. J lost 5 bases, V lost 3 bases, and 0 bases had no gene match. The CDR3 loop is CASSMTSGRTGELFF. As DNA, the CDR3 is TGTGCCAGTAGTATGACTAGCGGGAGGACCGGGGAGCTGTTTTTT.

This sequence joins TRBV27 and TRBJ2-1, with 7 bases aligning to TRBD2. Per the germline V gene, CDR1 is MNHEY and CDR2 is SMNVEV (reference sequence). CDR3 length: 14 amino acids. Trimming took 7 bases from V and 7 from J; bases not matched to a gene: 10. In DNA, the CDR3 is TGTGCCAGCAAACGGACTACGCGGGAGAATGAGCAGTTCTTC. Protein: CASKRTTRENEQFF.

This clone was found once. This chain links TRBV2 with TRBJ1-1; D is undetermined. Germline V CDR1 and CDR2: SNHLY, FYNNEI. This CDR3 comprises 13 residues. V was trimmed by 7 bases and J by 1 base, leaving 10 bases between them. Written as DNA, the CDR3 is TGTGCCAGCATCGGTAGAGCGAACACTGAAGCTTTCTTT. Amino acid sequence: CASIGRANTEAFF. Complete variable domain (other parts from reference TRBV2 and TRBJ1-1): EPEVTQTPSHQVTQMGQEVILRCVPISNHLYFYWYRQILGQKVEFLVSFYNNEISEKSEIFDDQFSVERPDGSNFTLKIRSTKLEDSAMYFCASIGRANTEAFFGQGTRLTVV.

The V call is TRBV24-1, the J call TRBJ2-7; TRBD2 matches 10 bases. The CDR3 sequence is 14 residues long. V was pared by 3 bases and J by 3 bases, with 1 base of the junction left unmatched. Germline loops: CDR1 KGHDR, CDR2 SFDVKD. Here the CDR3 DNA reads TGTGCCACCAGTGATGCTAGCGGGAGCTACGAGCAGTACTTC. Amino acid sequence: CATSDASGSYEQYF.

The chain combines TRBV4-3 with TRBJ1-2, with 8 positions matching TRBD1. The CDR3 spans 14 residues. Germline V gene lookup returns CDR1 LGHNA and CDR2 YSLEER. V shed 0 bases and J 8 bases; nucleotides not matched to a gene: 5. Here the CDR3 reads CASSQDRGRGGYTF. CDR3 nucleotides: TGCGCCAGCAGCCAAGACAGGGGGCGCGGGGGCTACACCTTC.

Written as DNA, the CDR3 is TGCAGCGTGTTGACAGGGACTAATTCACCCCTCCACTTT. Its protein product is CSVLTGTNSPLHF. The chain recombines TRBV29-1 with TRBJ1-6; 7 bases are a match to TRBD1. V dropped 6 bases and J dropped 6; count of bases not matched to a gene: 5. From germline, CDR1 is SQVTM and CDR2 ANQGSEA. The CDR3 runs 13 residues.

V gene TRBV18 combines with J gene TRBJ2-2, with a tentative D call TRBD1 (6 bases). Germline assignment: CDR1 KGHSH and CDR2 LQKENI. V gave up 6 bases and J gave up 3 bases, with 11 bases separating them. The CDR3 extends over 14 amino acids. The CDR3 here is CASSSSGDTGELFF. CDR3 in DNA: TGTGCCAGCTCCTCGTCAGGGGACACCGGGGAGCTGTTTTTT.

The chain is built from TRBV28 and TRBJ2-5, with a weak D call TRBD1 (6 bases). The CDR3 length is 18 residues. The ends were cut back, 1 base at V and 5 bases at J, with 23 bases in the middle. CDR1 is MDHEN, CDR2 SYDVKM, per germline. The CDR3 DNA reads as TGTGCCAGCAGTTTATCAAGGGGGTTGGGCAGTCTAGGGGAGACCCAGTACTTC. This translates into CASSLSRGLGSLGETQYF.

The CDR3, as DNA: TGTGCCAGCAGCGGGGGACCCGGGGGGAGGACAGATACGCAGTATTTT. Its translation is CASSGGPGGRTDTQYF. This sequence joins TRBV9 and TRBJ2-3; 7 positions agree with TRBD2. With 3 bases clipped from V and 3 bases from J, the junction kept 10 bases outside the gene matches. Germline-derived CDR1 and CDR2 are SGDLS and YYNGEE. The CDR3 totals 16 residues.

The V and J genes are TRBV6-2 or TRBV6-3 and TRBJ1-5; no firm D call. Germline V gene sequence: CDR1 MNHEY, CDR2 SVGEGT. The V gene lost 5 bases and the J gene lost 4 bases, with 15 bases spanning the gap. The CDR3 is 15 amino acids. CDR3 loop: CASSPGEGRNQPQHF. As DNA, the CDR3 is TGTGCCAGCAGTCCCGGGGAGGGTAGGAATCAGCCCCAGCATTTT.

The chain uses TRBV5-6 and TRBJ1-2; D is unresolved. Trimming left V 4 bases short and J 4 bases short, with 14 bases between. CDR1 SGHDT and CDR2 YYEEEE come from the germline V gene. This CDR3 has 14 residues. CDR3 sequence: CASSHQAPRYGYTF. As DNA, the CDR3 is TGTGCCAGCAGCCATCAGGCCCCTCGCTATGGCTACACCTTC.

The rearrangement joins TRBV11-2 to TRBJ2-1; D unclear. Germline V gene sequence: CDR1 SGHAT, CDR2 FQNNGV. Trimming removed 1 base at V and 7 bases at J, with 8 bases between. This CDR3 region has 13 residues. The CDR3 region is CASSLAPGNEQFF. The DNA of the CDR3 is TGTGCCAGCAGCTTAGCACCGGGTAATGAGCAGTTCTTC. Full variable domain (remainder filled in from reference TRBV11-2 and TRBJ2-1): EAGVAQSPRYKIIEKRQSVAFWCNPISGHATLYWYQQILGQGPKLLIQFQNNGVVDDSQLPKDRFSAERLKGVDSTLKIQPAKLEDSAVYLCASSLAPGNEQFFGPGTRLTVL.

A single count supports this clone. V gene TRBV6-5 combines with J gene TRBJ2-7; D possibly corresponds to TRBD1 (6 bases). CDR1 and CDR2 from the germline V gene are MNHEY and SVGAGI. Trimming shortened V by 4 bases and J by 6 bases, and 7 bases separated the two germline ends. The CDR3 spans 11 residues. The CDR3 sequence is CASSFRGEQYF. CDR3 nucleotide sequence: TGTGCCAGCAGTTTCAGGGGCGAGCAGTACTTC.

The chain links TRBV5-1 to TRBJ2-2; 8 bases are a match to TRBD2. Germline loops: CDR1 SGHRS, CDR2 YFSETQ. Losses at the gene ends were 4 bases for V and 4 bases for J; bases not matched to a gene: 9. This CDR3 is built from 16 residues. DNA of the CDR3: TGCGCCAGCAGCCCGACTCTAGCGGGTCGCACCGGGGAGCTGTTTTTT. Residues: CASSPTLAGRTGELFF.

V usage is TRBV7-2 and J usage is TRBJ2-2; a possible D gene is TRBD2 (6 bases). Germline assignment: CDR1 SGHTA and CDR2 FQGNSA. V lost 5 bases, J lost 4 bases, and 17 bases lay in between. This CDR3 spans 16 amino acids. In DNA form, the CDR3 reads TGTGCCAGCAGCCCCCGTGGGCGCGGGGTCACCGGGGAGCTGTTTTTT. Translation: CASSPRGRGVTGELFF.

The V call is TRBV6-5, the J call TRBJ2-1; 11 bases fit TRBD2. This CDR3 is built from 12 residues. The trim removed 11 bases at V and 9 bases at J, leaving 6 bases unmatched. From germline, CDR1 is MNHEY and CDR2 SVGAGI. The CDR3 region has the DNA TGTGCCGGCCGACTAGCGGGGTCTGAGCAGTTCTTC. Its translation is CAGRLAGSEQFF.

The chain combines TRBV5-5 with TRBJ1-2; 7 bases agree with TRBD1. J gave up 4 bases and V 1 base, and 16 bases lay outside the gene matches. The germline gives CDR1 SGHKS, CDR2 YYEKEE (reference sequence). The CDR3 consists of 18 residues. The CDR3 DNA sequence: TGTGCCAGCAGCTTGTTATATCCCTCGGGGGACAGACTCTATGGCTACACCTTC. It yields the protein CASSLLYPSGDRLYGYTF.

The CDR3: CASSRTGVDTQYF. CDR3 nucleotide sequence: TGTGCCAGCAGCCGGACAGGGGTGGATACGCAGTATTTT. This chain links TRBV6-6 with TRBJ2-3, with 9 bases aligning to TRBD1. CDR3 length equals 13 residues. V trimming: 6 bases; J trimming: 6 bases; junction bases outside the gene matches: 4. Germline CDR1 and CDR2: MNHNY and SVGAGI (reference sequence).

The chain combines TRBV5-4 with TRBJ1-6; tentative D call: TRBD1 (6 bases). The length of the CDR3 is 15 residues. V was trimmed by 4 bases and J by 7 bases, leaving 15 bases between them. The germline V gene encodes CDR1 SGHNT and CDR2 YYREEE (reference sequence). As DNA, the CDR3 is TGTGCCAGCAGCCCTGGGGGAGGGGGAAATTCACCCCTCCACTTT. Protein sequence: CASSPGGGGNSPLHF.

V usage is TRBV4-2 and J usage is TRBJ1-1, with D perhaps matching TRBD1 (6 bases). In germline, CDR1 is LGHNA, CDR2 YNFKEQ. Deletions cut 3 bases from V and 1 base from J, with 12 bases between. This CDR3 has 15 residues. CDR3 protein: CASSHEPDRNTEAFF. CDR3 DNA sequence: TGTGCCAGCAGCCACGAACCGGACAGGAACACTGAAGCTTTCTTT.

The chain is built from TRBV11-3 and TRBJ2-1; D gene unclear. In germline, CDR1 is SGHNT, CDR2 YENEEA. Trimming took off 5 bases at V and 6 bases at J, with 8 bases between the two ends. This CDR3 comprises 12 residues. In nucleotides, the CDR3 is TGTGCCAGCAGCCTTGCTAGCAATGAGCAGTTCTTC. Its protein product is CASSLASNEQFF.

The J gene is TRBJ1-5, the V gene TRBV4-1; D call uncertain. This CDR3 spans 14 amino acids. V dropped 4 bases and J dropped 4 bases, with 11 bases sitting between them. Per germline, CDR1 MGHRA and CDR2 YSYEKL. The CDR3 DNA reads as TGCGCCAGCAGCCGTTTGACAAGTAATCAGCCCCAGCATTTT. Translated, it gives CASSRLTSNQPQHF.